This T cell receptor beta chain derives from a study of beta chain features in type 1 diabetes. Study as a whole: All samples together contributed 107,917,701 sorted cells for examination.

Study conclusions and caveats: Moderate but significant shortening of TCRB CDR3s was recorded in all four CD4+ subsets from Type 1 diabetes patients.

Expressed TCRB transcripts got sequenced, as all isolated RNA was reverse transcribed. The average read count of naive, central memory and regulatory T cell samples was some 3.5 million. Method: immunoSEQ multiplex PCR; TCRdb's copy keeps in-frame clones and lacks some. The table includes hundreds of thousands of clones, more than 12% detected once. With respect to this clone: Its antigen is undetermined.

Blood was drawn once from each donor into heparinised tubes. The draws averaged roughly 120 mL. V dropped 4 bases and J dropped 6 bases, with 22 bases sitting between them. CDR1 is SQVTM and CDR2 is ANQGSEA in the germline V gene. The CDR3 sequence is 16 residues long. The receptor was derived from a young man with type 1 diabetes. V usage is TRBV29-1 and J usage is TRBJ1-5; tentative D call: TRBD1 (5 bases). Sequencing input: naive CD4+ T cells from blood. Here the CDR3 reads CSVVWAPGLQGQPQHF. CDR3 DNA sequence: TGCAGCGTTGTGTGGGCACCCGGGCTGCAGGGTCAGCCCCAGCATTTT.